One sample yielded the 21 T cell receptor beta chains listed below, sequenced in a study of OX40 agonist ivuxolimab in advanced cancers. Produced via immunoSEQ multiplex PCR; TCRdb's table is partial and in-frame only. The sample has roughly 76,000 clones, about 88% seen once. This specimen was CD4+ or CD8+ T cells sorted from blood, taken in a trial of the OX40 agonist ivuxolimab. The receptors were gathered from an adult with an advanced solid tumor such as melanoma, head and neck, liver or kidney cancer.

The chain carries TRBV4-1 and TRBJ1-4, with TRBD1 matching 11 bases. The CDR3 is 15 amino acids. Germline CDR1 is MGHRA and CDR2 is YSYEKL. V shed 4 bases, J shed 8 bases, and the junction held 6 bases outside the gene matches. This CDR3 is CASSRGQGALEKLFF. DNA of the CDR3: TGCGCCAGCAGCCGCGGACAGGGGGCGTTAGAAAAACTGTTTTTT.

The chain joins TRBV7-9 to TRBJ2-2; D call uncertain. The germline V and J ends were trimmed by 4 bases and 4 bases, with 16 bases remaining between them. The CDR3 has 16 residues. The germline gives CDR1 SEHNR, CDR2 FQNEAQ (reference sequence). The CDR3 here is CASSSSMALVTGELFF. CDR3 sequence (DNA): TGTGCCAGCAGCTCCTCAATGGCCCTAGTCACCGGGGAGCTGTTTTTT.

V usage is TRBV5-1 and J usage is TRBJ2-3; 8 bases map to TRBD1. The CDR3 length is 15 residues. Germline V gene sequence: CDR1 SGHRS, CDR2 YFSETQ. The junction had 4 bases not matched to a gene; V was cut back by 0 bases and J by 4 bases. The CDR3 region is CASSLGAGGADTQYF. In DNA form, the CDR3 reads TGCGCCAGCAGCTTGGGCGCAGGGGGCGCAGATACGCAGTATTTT. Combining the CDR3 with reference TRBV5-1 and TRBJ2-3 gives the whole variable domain KAGVTQTPRYLIKTRGQQVTLSCSPISGHRSVSWYQQTPGQGLQFLFEYFSETQRNKGNFPGRFSGRQFSNSRSEMNVSTLELGDSALYLCASSLGAGGADTQYFGPGTRLTVL.

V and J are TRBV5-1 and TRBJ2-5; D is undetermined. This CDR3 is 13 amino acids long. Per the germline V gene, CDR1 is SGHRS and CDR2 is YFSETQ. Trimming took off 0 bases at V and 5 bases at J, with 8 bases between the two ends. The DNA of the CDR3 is TGCGCCAGCAGCTTGGGGCAGGACGAGACCCAGTACTTC. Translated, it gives CASSLGQDETQYF.

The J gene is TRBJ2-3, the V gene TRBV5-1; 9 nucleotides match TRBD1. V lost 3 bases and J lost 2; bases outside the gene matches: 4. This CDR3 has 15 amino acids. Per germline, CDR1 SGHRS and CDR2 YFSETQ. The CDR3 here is CASSSRDRDTDTQYF. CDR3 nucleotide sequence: TGCGCCAGCAGCTCCCGGGACAGGGACACAGATACGCAGTATTTT.

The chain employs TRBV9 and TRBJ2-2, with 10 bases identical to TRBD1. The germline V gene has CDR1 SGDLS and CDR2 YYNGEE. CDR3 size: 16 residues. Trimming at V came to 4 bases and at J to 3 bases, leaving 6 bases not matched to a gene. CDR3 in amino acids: CASSPQTGGYTGELFF. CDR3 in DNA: TGTGCCAGCAGCCCCCAGACAGGGGGCTACACCGGGGAGCTGTTTTTT.

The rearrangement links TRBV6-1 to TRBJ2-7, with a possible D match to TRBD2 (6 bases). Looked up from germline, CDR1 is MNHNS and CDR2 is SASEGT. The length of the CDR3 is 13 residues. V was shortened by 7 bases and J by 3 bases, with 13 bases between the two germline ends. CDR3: CASKEGPDYEQYF. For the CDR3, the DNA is TGTGCCAGCAAGGAGGGGCCAGACTACGAGCAGTACTTC.

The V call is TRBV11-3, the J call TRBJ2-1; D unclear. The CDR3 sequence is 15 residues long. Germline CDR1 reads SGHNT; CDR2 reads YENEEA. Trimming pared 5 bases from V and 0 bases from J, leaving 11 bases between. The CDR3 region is CASSPTVRSYNEQFF. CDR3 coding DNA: TGTGCCAGCAGCCCGACCGTACGCTCCTACAATGAGCAGTTCTTC.

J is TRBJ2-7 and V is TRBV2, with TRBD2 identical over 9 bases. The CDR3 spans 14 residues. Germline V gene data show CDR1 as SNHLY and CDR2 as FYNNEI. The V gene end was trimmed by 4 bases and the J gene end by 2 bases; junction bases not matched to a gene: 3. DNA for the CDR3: TGTGCCAGCAGTGGGTTAGCGGGGGCCTACGAGCAGTACTTC. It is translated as CASSGLAGAYEQYF.

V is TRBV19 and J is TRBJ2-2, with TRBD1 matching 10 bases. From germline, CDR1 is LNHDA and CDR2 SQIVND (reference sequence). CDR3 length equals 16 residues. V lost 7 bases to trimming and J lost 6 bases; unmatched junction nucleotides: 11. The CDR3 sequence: CASTRPGQGFAGELFF. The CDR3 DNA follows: TGTGCCAGTACCAGACCGGGACAGGGGTTCGCCGGGGAGCTGTTTTTT.

CDR3 DNA sequence: TGTGCCAGCAGCTATCCCGGATCCCCTCGGGGGCTGAACACTGAAGCTTTCTTT. This encodes CASSYPGSPRGLNTEAFF. The rearrangement links TRBV7-9 to TRBJ1-1, with a tentative D call TRBD1 (6 bases). V was pared by 4 bases and J by 0 bases, with 21 bases between. The CDR3 loop spans 18 amino acids. In germline, CDR1 is SEHNR, CDR2 FQNEAQ (reference sequence).

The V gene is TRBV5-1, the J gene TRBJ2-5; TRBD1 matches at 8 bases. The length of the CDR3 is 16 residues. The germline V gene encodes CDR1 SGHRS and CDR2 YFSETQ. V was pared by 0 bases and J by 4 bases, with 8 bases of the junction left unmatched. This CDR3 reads CASSLAVSGGAETQYF. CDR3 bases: TGCGCCAGCAGCTTGGCCGTTTCAGGGGGCGCAGAGACCCAGTACTTC. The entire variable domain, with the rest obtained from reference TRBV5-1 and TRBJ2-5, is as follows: KAGVTQTPRYLIKTRGQQVTLSCSPISGHRSVSWYQQTPGQGLQFLFEYFSETQRNKGNFPGRFSGRQFSNSRSEMNVSTLELGDSALYLCASSLAVSGGAETQYFGPGTRLLVL.

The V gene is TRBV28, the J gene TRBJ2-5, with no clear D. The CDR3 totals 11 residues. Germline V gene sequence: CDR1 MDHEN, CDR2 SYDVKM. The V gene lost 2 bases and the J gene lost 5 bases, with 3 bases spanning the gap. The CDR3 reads CASSLRETQYF. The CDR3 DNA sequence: TGTGCCAGCAGTTTAAGGGAGACCCAGTACTTC.

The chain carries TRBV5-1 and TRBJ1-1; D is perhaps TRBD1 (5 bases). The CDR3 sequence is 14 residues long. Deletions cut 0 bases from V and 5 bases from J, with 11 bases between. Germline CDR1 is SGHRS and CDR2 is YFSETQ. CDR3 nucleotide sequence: TGCGCCAGCAGCTTGGGACAGCCGGGTACTGAAGCTTTCTTT. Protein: CASSLGQPGTEAFF.

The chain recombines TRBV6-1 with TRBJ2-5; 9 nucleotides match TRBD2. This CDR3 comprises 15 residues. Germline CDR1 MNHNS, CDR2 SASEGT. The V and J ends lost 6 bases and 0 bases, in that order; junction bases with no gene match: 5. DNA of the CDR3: TGTGCCAGCAGGACTCTAGCGGGGTACCAAGAGACCCAGTACTTC. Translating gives CASRTLAGYQETQYF.

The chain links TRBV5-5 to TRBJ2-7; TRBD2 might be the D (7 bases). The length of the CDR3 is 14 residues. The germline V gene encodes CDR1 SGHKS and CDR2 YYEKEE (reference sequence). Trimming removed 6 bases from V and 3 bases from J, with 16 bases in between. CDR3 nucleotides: TGTGCCAGCACCGGAGGGGGGGGACTCTACGAGCAGTACTTC. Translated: CASTGGGGLYEQYF. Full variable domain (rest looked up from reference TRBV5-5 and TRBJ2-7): DAGVTQSPTHLIKTRGQQVTLRCSPISGHKSVSWYQQVLGQGPQFIFQYYEKEERGRGNFPDRFSARQFPNYSSELNVNALLLGDSALYLCASTGGGGLYEQYFGPGTRLTVT.

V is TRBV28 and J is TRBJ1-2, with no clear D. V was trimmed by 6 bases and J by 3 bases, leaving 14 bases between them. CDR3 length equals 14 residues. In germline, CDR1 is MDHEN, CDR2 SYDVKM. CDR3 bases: TGTGCCAGCAGCCCTGTAGGTCCCTACTATGGCTACACCTTC. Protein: CASSPVGPYYGYTF.

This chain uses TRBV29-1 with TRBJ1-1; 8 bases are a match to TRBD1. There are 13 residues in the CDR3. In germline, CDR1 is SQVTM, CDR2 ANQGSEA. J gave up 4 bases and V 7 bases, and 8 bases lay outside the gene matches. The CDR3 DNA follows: TGCAGCGCCCAGGGGGCGCGGGCCACTGAAGCTTTCTTT. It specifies CSAQGARATEAFF. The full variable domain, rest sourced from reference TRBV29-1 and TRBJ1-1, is SAVISQKPSRDICQRGTSLTIQCQVDSQVTMMFWYRQQPGQSLTLIATANQGSEATYESGFVIDKFPISRPNLTFSTLTVSNMSPEDSSIYLCSAQGARATEAFFGQGTRLTVV.

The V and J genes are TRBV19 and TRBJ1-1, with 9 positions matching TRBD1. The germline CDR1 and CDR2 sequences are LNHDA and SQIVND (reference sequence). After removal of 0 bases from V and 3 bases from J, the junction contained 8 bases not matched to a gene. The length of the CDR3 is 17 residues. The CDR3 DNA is TGTGCCAGTAGTATAGATCCCCGACAGGGGGGCGACACTGAAGCTTTCTTT. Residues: CASSIDPRQGGDTEAFF.

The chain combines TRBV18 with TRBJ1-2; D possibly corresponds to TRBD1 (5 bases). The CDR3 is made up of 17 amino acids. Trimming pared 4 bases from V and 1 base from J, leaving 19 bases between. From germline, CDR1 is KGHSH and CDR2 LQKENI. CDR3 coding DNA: TGTGCCAGCTCACTCTTACAGGACGGGGACTTTAACTATGGCTACACCTTC. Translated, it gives CASSLLQDGDFNYGYTF. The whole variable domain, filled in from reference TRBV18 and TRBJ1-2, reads NAGVMQNPRHLVRRRGQEARLRCSPMKGHSHVYWYRQLPEEGLKFMVYLQKENIIDESGMPKERFSAEFPKEGPSILRIQQVVRGDSAAYFCASSLLQDGDFNYGYTFGSGTRLTVV.

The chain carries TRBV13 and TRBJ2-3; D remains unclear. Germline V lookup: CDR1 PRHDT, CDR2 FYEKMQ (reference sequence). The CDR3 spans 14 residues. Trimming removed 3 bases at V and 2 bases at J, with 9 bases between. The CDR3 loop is CASSFNGITDTQYF. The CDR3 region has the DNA TGTGCCAGCAGCTTTAACGGAATCACAGATACGCAGTATTTT.